Below, 10 T cell receptor beta chains from the same sample are listed, as sequenced in a study of human T cells and chemical hapten exposure. TCRdb fed the RACE reads into MiXCR, producing one record per CDR3 protein. Altogether over 30,000 distinct CDR3 sequences are present, more than 9% being singletons, with the ten largest covering 20% to 30%. The time point is: patch test 3, about 24 weeks after DPC sensitization. Sample treatment: therapeutic diphenylcyclopropenone sensitization with weekly scalp DPC. Unseparated into fractions, whole blood served as the source from which total RNA was extracted. The source material was whole blood, sampled in connection with sensitization to the hapten diphenylcyclopropenone (DPC). The receptors originated from a man aged 50 to 59 with alopecia areata. Some clones in this sample may be carry-over from other donors' samples.

A few counts support this clonotype. This chain uses TRBV10-3 with TRBJ2-7, with 9 bases identical to TRBD1. There are 13 residues in the CDR3. Trimming removed 5 bases from V and 6 bases from J; junction bases left unmatched: 5. Germline CDR1 and CDR2: ENHRY and SYGVKD. CDR3 protein: CAISFAGQGEQYF. CDR3 nucleotides: TGTGCCATCAGTTTCGCGGGACAGGGCGAGCAGTACTTC.

In its sample, this clonotype was seen many times. The chain has TRBV5-4 and TRBJ2-1, with a weak D call TRBD2 (5 bases). Germline V gene sequence: CDR1 SGHNT, CDR2 YYREEE (reference sequence). V was trimmed by 4 bases and J by 9 bases, leaving 20 bases between them. This CDR3 has 15 amino acids. The CDR3 sequence is CASSPELGRTGEQFF. The CDR3 DNA follows: TGTGCCAGCAGCCCCGAGTTAGGGCGGACTGGTGAGCAGTTCTTC.

The chain employs TRBV29-1 and TRBJ1-1, with D unclear. Germline CDR1 is SQVTM and CDR2 is ANQGSEA. V dropped 7 bases and J dropped 0 bases, with 15 bases sitting between them. The CDR3 has 14 amino acids. The CDR3 nucleotides are TGCAGCGCCCAAGGTAGCAGCATGAACACTGAAGCTTTCTTT. It yields the protein CSAQGSSMNTEAFF. Complete variable domain (other parts from reference TRBV29-1 and TRBJ1-1): SAVISQKPSRDICQRGTSLTIQCQVDSQVTMMFWYRQQPGQSLTLIATANQGSEATYESGFVIDKFPISRPNLTFSTLTVSNMSPEDSSIYLCSAQGSSMNTEAFFGQGTRLTVV.

There are a few counts of this clonotype. The chain combines TRBV4-1 with TRBJ1-3; no clear D gene. Germline values: CDR1 MGHRA, CDR2 YSYEKL. This CDR3 has 14 residues. Trimming removed 0 bases from V and 3 bases from J, with 6 bases in between. As DNA, the CDR3 is TGCGCCAGCAGCCAAGATCAGAATGGAAACACCATATATTTT. Amino acids: CASSQDQNGNTIYF.

This sequence joins TRBV6-6 and TRBJ2-7; D unresolved. CDR1 and CDR2 (germline): MNHNY, SVGAGI (reference sequence). The CDR3 length is 14 residues. Between the trimmed V and J ends, which lost 6 bases and 4 bases, there was a span of 16 bases. Here the CDR3 reads CASSQFGRGYEQYF. CDR3 nucleotide sequence: TGTGCCAGCAGCCAGTTCGGCCGAGGATACGAGCAGTACTTC.

This clonotype has ten or more counts. This chain uses TRBV28 with TRBJ2-3; the D gene is possibly TRBD1 (5 bases). The CDR3 extends over 14 amino acids. Per germline, CDR1 MDHEN and CDR2 SYDVKM. V shed 6 bases and J shed 2 bases, with 12 bases lying between them. CDR3 region: CASSRDRNTDTQYF. The CDR3 DNA is TGTGCCAGCAGCCGCGACAGAAACACAGATACGCAGTATTTT.

This clonotype was seen just once. The chain links TRBV4-1 to TRBJ2-1, with D unclear. Trimming cost V 4 bases and J 2 bases, with 12 bases left between them. This CDR3 comprises 15 residues. Germline assignment: CDR1 MGHRA and CDR2 YSYEKL. CDR3 amino acids: CASSLPGGPYNEQFF. The CDR3 DNA sequence: TGCGCCAGCAGCCTCCCCGGCGGCCCCTACAATGAGCAGTTCTTC.

This clonotype has at least ten counts. The chain carries TRBV29-1 and TRBJ2-5, with a tentative D call TRBD1 (6 bases). V was trimmed by 5 bases and J by 1 base, leaving 8 bases between them. Germline values: CDR1 SQVTM, CDR2 ANQGSEA. There are 12 residues in the CDR3. CDR3 region: CSVRGGQETQYF. DNA for the CDR3: TGCAGCGTTAGAGGGGGCCAAGAGACCCAGTACTTC.

This clonotype was observed many times. The gene calls are TRBV11-2 and TRBJ2-6; 7 nucleotides align to TRBD1. The trim removed 5 bases at V and 4 bases at J, leaving 5 bases unmatched. CDR1 and CDR2 from the germline V gene are SGHAT and FQNNGV. The CDR3 sequence is 15 residues long. The CDR3: CASSKQGYGANVLTF. CDR3 nucleotide sequence: TGTGCCAGCAGCAAACAGGGGTACGGGGCCAACGTCCTGACTTTC.

This clonotype was seen more than once but under ten times. The CDR3 DNA sequence: TGTGCCAGCTCACCTGTGGGGGTAGGGGGTCAGCCCCAGCATTTT. It translates to CASSPVGVGGQPQHF. V is TRBV18 and J is TRBJ1-5; D is perhaps TRBD1 (6 bases). Germline assignment: CDR1 KGHSH and CDR2 LQKENI. With 3 bases removed from V and 6 bases from J, the gap between germline ends came to 15 bases. This CDR3 comprises 15 residues.